The T cell receptor beta chain under discussion was sequenced for a study of T cells expressing NK-cell markers. Regarding this clonotype: The target antigen is unknown.

With the 5' RACE reads reprocessed, TCRdb shows one record per CDR3 protein and no DNA. This sample's table reports some 440,000 distinct CDR3 sequences. The V gene's germline CDR1 is SQVTM and CDR2 ANQGSEA. This CDR3 comprises 14 residues. The study, taken as a whole, reports: Each of a handful of donors carried dominant NKG2C+ clonotypes accounting for about 1.0-7.0% of CD8+ T cells.

This receptor was taken from a woman between 45 and 65 years old in good health. Material for sequencing was blood T cells: a sorted CD56 or NKG2C T cell subset, CD4+ or CD8+ T cells, or bulk PBMC T cells (not recorded which). The chain is built from TRBV29-1 and TRBJ2-1. CDR3: CSVGGGGAYNEQFF.